This TCR beta chain was documented in a study of T-cell reconstitution after alpha-beta-depleted transplantation in children. This CDR3 is built from 16 residues. The junction had 8 bases not matched to a gene; V was cut back by 4 bases and J by 9 bases. Per the germline V gene, CDR1 is SGDLS and CDR2 is YYNGEE. Unique molecular identifiers were used in preparing the TCRbeta library. MiXCR was run by TCRdb on the PCR reads, yielding one entry per CDR3 protein. The sample consists of under 300,000 distinct CDR3 sequences, 11% of them appearing once. This clonotype has a count of ten or more. What it binds is not known. Study outcomes and limitations: Alpha-beta T cells about two months after transplant reportedly derived from several hundred expanded graft clones.

This TCR came from a male patient aged 2 to 9 who had a stem cell transplant for chronic granulomatous disease, so the T cells may come from the graft donor. The sample in question was peripheral blood, obtained 180 days after TCRalphabeta/CD19-depleted stem cell transplant. The chain recombines TRBV9 with TRBJ2-1; 15 bases agree with TRBD2. CDR3 DNA: TGTGCCAGCAGCCCCCGGACTAGCGGGAGGGCAGGTGAGCAGTTCTTC. Translation: CASSPRTSGRAGEQFF.